Listed below are T cell receptor beta chains from one sample, sequenced in a study of cytomegalovirus exposure and HLA in healthy donors. The method was immunoSEQ multiplex PCR; TCRdb's version includes in-frame clones alone and lacks a portion of them. The table includes roughly 140,000 clones, roughly 85% detected once. The sample comprised PBMCs. The receptors derive from a male donor in good health and CMV-seronegative. The CDR3 runs from the conserved cysteine through the conserved F or W. Each record gives: J gene, V gene, D gene, CDR3 protein. The D gene is left open where the match is weak.

TRBJ2-7 TRBV6-1 NA CASRYSYEQYF
TRBJ2-3 TRBV7-2 NA CASSLAEVLSPDTQYF
TRBJ1-1 TRBV11-3 NA CASSPRNTEAFF
TRBJ2-5 TRBV11-3 NA CASSLGPGLETQYF
TRBJ2-7 TRBV6-1 NA CASSARGEQYF
TRBJ2-1 TRBV7-7 NA CASSLVGTPPYNEQFF
TRBJ2-5 TRBV11-2 TRBD2 CASSPSREGWGTQYF
TRBJ1-1 TRBV27 TRBD1 CASSLRTGKTEAFF
TRBJ1-1 TRBV6-1 NA CASSIRQEQEAFF
TRBJ1-5 TRBV7-2 NA CASSDRGVSNQPQHF
TRBJ2-7 TRBV6-5 TRBD2 CASSKSGGSYEQYF
TRBJ1-1 TRBV6-1 NA CASSVILGRVTEAFF
TRBJ2-7 TRBV5-1 NA CASSSDSTGEQYF
TRBJ2-7 TRBV11-2 TRBD1 CASSLPTGTGDYEQYF
TRBJ2-7 TRBV9 TRBD2 CASSFSGSGEQYF
TRBJ2-1 TRBV27 TRBD2 CASRFVTSGGYNEQFF
TRBJ2-3 TRBV5-6 TRBD2 CASSFWTSGITDTQYF
TRBJ1-5 TRBV18 NA CASSPPWRGGQDQPQHF
TRBJ1-1 TRBV18 NA CASSPQRNTEAFF
TRBJ1-2 TRBV2 NA CASRSGVRSYGYTF
TRBJ2-7 TRBV4-3 NA CASSQDLNRDYYEQYF
TRBJ2-7 TRBV19 NA CASSIVANPTEQYF
TRBJ1-1 TRBV14 TRBD1 CASSHAGTGQAFF
TRBJ2-1 TRBV7-9 TRBD2 CASSLGGSNVNEQFF
TRBJ1-2 TRBV30 TRBD1 CAWMTGVGYTF
TRBJ2-1 TRBV7-2 TRBD1 CASSLGGQGYNEQFF
TRBJ2-1 TRBV7-2 TRBD2 CASSPHREGTGEQFF
TRBJ2-6 TRBV7-2 NA CASSRGSGANVLTF
TRBJ2-1 TRBV6-1 NA CASTPGAYNEQFF
TRBJ2-5 TRBV29-1 NA CSVRGHGAETQYF
TRBJ2-1 TRBV7-2 NA CASSLVSSGQGDEQFF
TRBJ1-2 TRBV5-4 TRBD1 CASSWDRGYGYTF
TRBJ2-1 TRBV28 NA CASSGGALFTPTLSSYNEQFF